The rows below give T cell receptor beta chains drawn from one sample of a study of blood T cell repertoires in COVID-19. The data were produced by immunoSEQ multiplex PCR, yet TCRdb's version contains in-frame clones alone and is incomplete. This sample yields over 150,000 clones, of which more than 80% are seen a single time; more than 5.5% belongs to the top ten. The specimen sequenced was peripheral blood. The receptors were sampled from a human donor in a cohort sampled during active COVID-19. Both conserved end residues are part of each CDR3. The order of the fields is CDR3 DNA, CDR3 protein, J gene, D gene, V gene, clone size. D genes are given only for firm matches. Not all rows give a size; the values are once, few, many and, for expanded clones, a class.

CDR3 DNA: TGTGCCAGCTCCCCTTCCGATGGACTATACGAGCAGTACTTC
CDR3 protein: CASSPSDGLYEQYF
J gene: TRBJ2-7
D gene: -
V gene: TRBV18
clone size: few

CDR3 DNA: TGCGCCAGCAGCGTAGCAAAGGGGGCATTGACTGAAGCTTTCTTT
CDR3 protein: CASSVAKGALTEAFF
J gene: TRBJ1-1
D gene: TRBD1
V gene: TRBV4-1
clone size: -

CDR3 DNA: TGCAGCACTTCTGACGGCGGGGGAGGCCAAGAGACCCAGTACTTC
CDR3 protein: CSTSDGGGGQETQYF
J gene: TRBJ2-5
D gene: TRBD2
V gene: TRBV29-1
clone size: -

CDR3 DNA: TGTGCCAGCAGCTTGGTGCAGACAGATACGCAGTATTTT
CDR3 protein: CASSLVQTDTQYF
J gene: TRBJ2-3
D gene: -
V gene: TRBV5-4
clone size: few

CDR3 DNA: TGTGCCTGGAGTGTGGCAGGGGCTGGTGAAAAACTGTTTTTT
CDR3 protein: CAWSVAGAGEKLFF
J gene: TRBJ1-4
D gene: -
V gene: TRBV30
clone size: few

CDR3 DNA: TGTGCCAGCAGCTCACAGGGGGCCTCTGGAAACACCATATATTTT
CDR3 protein: CASSSQGASGNTIYF
J gene: TRBJ1-3
D gene: TRBD1
V gene: TRBV7-2
clone size: -

CDR3 DNA: TGTGCCAGCAGCCGGGACAGGGACGAAAAACTGTTTTTT
CDR3 protein: CASSRDRDEKLFF
J gene: TRBJ1-4
D gene: TRBD1
V gene: TRBV11-1
clone size: -

CDR3 DNA: TGCGCCAGCAGCCTGACACAGGGGGCTCGGGAGCAGTACTTC
CDR3 protein: CASSLTQGAREQYF
J gene: TRBJ2-7
D gene: TRBD1
V gene: TRBV5-1
clone size: once

CDR3 DNA: TGTGCCAGCAGTCCCCCCCCCGGGACTCAAGAGACCCAGTACTTC
CDR3 protein: CASSPPPGTQETQYF
J gene: TRBJ2-5
D gene: -
V gene: TRBV2
clone size: -

CDR3 DNA: TGTGCCAGCTCACCTAACCAGGGGGCCAACCAAAATACGCAGTATTTT
CDR3 protein: CASSPNQGANQNTQYF
J gene: TRBJ2-3
D gene: TRBD1
V gene: TRBV18
clone size: -